Described below is a single TCR beta chain sequence and its context. The antigen is undetermined. The source of the sample is a study of T cells in Graves' hyperthyroidism and ophthalmopathy. Points from the study as a whole: For ophthalmopathy, model prediction preceded onset by a median about 6 months. A model built on 13 V-J features separated ophthalmopathy from stable hyperthyroidism.

In germline, CDR1 is SGDLS, CDR2 YYNGEE. The CDR3 extends over 13 amino acids. V was clipped by 0 bases and J by 9 bases, with 10 bases between them. Patients with uncontrolled infections, other autoimmune diseases, pregnancy or lactation were excluded. Orbital computed tomography, thyroid ultrasound, serum thyroxine and TRAb, and clinical symptoms together informed the diagnoses. Authors of the study amplified TCR beta CDR3 regions from RNA transcripts. First-round RT-PCR targeting the TCR CDR3 was performed with the HTBI primer set. TCRdb re-derived calls from the multiplex PCR reads in MiXCR, one entry per CDR3 protein. This sample yields a few hundred thousand distinct CDR3 sequences, of which 46% are seen a single time; 44% belongs to the top ten.

This receptor was taken from an adult woman with Graves' disease, either hyperthyroidism or ophthalmopathy (not recorded which). Sequencing was carried out using peripheral blood or thyroid tissue (not recorded which). The chain recombines TRBV9 with TRBJ1-3, with TRBD1 as a possible D gene (5 bases). CDR3 coding DNA: TGTGCCAGCAGCGTAGCCCCAGGGTCCACCATATATTTT. Its protein is CASSVAPGSTIYF.